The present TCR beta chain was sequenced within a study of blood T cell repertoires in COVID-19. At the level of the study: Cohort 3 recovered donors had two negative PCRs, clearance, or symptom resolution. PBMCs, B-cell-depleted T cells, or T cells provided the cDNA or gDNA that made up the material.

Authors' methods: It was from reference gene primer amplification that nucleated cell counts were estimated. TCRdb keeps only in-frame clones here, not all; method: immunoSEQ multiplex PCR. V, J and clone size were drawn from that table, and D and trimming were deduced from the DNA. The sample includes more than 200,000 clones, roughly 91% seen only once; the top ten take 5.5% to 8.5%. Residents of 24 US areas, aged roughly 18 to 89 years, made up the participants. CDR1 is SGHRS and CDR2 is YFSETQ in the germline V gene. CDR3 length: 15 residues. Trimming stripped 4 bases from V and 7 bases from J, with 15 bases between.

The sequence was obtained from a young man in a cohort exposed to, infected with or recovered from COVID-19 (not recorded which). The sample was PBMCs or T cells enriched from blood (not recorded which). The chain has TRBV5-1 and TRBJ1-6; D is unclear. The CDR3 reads CASSPYGASNSPLHF. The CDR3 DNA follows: TGCGCCAGCAGCCCCTATGGAGCGTCGAATTCACCCCTCCACTTT.